A selection of T cell receptor beta chains follows, all from one sample in a study of regulatory T cells in long-lasting Graves disease. A single record per CDR3 protein comes from TCRdb applying MiXCR to the multiplex PCR reads. The sample has about 620,000 distinct CDR3 sequences; 15% to 20% are singletons. In addition, the sample was reused for a study of T cells in Graves' hyperthyroidism and ophthalmopathy.

Here the sequenced sample was peripheral blood mononuclear cells (PBMCs), taken at new diagnosis, from a patient treated with antithyroid drugs. Source of these receptors: a woman in her 30s with Graves disease. Each CDR3 is given with its conserved first and last residue. D genes are given only for firm matches. Not every row has a clone size; where given, it reads once, few, many or a size class.

d_call: .
clone_size: .
v_call: TRBV7-9
j_call: TRBJ2-2
cdr3_aa: CASSLIYNTGELFF
cdr3_nt: TGTGCCAGCAGCTTAATTTACAACACCGGGGAGCTGTTTTTT

d_call: TRBD2
clone_size: many
v_call: TRBV20-1
j_call: TRBJ2-3
cdr3_aa: CSTSGSTDTQYF
cdr3_nt: TGCAGCACTAGCGGGAGTACAGATACGCAGTATTTT

d_call: .
clone_size: many
v_call: TRBV2
j_call: TRBJ2-2
cdr3_aa: CASIPKPGAGELFF
cdr3_nt: TGTGCCAGCATCCCTAAACCGGGGGCCGGGGAGCTGTTTTTT

d_call: .
clone_size: many
v_call: TRBV6-1
j_call: TRBJ2-7
cdr3_aa: CASSEMEGGNYAKYF
cdr3_nt: TGTGCCAGCAGTGAAATGGAGGGGGGGAACTACGCTAAGTACTTC

d_call: .
clone_size: .
v_call: TRBV5-6
j_call: TRBJ2-2
cdr3_aa: CASSPNRAGTGELFF
cdr3_nt: TGTGCCAGCAGCCCGAACAGGGCGGGCACCGGGGAGCTGTTTTTT

d_call: TRBD2
clone_size: once
v_call: TRBV19
j_call: TRBJ2-3
cdr3_aa: CASSIVAGADTQYF
cdr3_nt: TGTGCCAGTAGTATAGTGGCGGGAGCTGATACGCAGTATTTT

d_call: .
clone_size: .
v_call: TRBV7-8
j_call: TRBJ2-3
cdr3_aa: CASSLGPTSTDTQYF
cdr3_nt: TGTGCCAGCAGCTTAGGGCCTACTAGCACAGATACGCAGTATTTT

d_call: .
clone_size: many
v_call: TRBV10-3
j_call: TRBJ1-4
cdr3_aa: CASRRDGGEKLFF
cdr3_nt: TGTGCCAGCCGACGGGACGGTGGGGAAAAACTGTTTTTT

d_call: .
clone_size: many
v_call: TRBV28
j_call: TRBJ2-7
cdr3_aa: CASSFPRGRIQYEQYF
cdr3_nt: TGTGCCAGCAGTTTCCCCCGCGGACGGATTCAATACGAGCAGTACTTC

d_call: TRBD2
clone_size: few
v_call: TRBV7-6
j_call: TRBJ2-1
cdr3_aa: CASSLGTGTRVGQLF
cdr3_nt: TGTGCCAGCAGCTTAGGGACCGGGACTAGGGTAGGGCAGCTCTTC

d_call: .
clone_size: many
v_call: TRBV29-1
j_call: TRBJ2-7
cdr3_aa: CSVVIEGANTYEQYF
cdr3_nt: TGCAGCGTTGTAATCGAAGGAGCGAATACCTACGAGCAGTACTTC

d_call: TRBD2
clone_size: .
v_call: TRBV3-1
j_call: TRBJ2-5
cdr3_aa: CASSQTTSGRFETQYF
cdr3_nt: TGTGCCAGCAGCCAGACGACTAGCGGGAGATTCGAGACCCAGTACTTC

d_call: TRBD2
clone_size: .
v_call: TRBV20-1
j_call: TRBJ2-3
cdr3_aa: CSARDGSGTSATSTDTQYF
cdr3_nt: TGCAGTGCTAGAGATGGATCCGGGACTAGCGCCACTAGCACAGATACGCAGTATTTT

d_call: TRBD1
clone_size: .
v_call: TRBV19
j_call: TRBJ2-1
cdr3_aa: CASSTDRDSHTNEQFF
cdr3_nt: TGTGCCAGTAGTACTGACCGGGACAGTCACACCAATGAGCAGTTCTTC

d_call: TRBD2
clone_size: .
v_call: TRBV28
j_call: TRBJ2-1
cdr3_aa: CASSYRGAGGVRNEQFF
cdr3_nt: TGTGCCAGCAGTTATCGTGGGGCGGGAGGAGTGAGGAATGAGCAGTTCTTC

d_call: TRBD2
clone_size: many
v_call: TRBV28
j_call: TRBJ2-5
cdr3_aa: CASSLFPGLAGVAEETQYF
cdr3_nt: TGTGCCAGCAGTCTTTTTCCCGGACTAGCGGGAGTCGCAGAGGAGACCCAGTACTTC

d_call: TRBD1
clone_size: many
v_call: TRBV28
j_call: TRBJ1-5
cdr3_aa: CASSLAFIGTGASRGQPQHF
cdr3_nt: TGTGCCAGCAGTCTCGCATTCATTGGGACAGGGGCCTCCCGTGGTCAGCCCCAGCATTTT

d_call: .
clone_size: .
v_call: TRBV4-1
j_call: TRBJ2-7
cdr3_aa: CASSQSESAYEQYF
cdr3_nt: TGCGCCAGCAGCCAGTCTGAATCGGCCTACGAGCAGTACTTC

d_call: TRBD2
clone_size: .
v_call: TRBV3-1
j_call: TRBJ2-2
cdr3_aa: CASSQEGLVTGELFF
cdr3_nt: TGTGCCAGCAGCCAAGAGGGACTAGTTACCGGGGAGCTGTTTTTT

d_call: .
clone_size: many
v_call: TRBV6-5
j_call: TRBJ2-7
cdr3_aa: CASSLDQTLFYEQYF
cdr3_nt: TGTGCCAGCAGTTTAGACCAAACGCTTTTCTACGAGCAGTACTTC

d_call: .
clone_size: .
v_call: TRBV11-2
j_call: TRBJ2-3
cdr3_aa: CASEGEARVDTQYF
cdr3_nt: TGTGCCAGCGAGGGGGAGGCTCGGGTAGATACGCAGTATTTT

d_call: TRBD1
clone_size: many
v_call: TRBV6-2/TRBV6-3
j_call: TRBJ2-6
cdr3_aa: CASSYQGGSAGANVLTF
cdr3_nt: TGTGCCAGCAGTTACCAAGGGGGCTCGGCTGGGGCCAACGTCCTGACTTTC

d_call: .
clone_size: few
v_call: TRBV19
j_call: TRBJ2-7
cdr3_aa: CASSRSAGTVLYEQYF
cdr3_nt: TGTGCCAGTAGTAGGTCGGCGGGGACGGTCCTCTACGAGCAGTACTTC

d_call: .
clone_size: many
v_call: TRBV6-1
j_call: TRBJ1-5
cdr3_aa: CASSPQYSNQPQHF
cdr3_nt: TGTGCCAGCAGTCCCCAGTATAGCAATCAGCCCCAGCATTTT

d_call: TRBD1
clone_size: many
v_call: TRBV6-1
j_call: TRBJ1-2
cdr3_aa: CASSRHDRDYGYTF
cdr3_nt: TGTGCCAGCAGCCGCCACGACAGGGACTATGGCTACACCTTC

d_call: .
clone_size: .
v_call: TRBV6-2/TRBV6-3
j_call: TRBJ2-1
cdr3_aa: CASSYTGEQFF
cdr3_nt: TGTGCCAGCAGTTACACCGGTGAGCAGTTCTTC

d_call: .
clone_size: many
v_call: TRBV7-9
j_call: TRBJ2-5
cdr3_aa: CASSLGALVQETQYF
cdr3_nt: TGTGCCAGCAGCTTAGGGGCGCTCGTACAAGAGACCCAGTACTTC

d_call: .
clone_size: many
v_call: TRBV28
j_call: TRBJ1-1
cdr3_aa: CASSFYQGTEAFF
cdr3_nt: TGTGCCAGCAGTTTCTACCAGGGTACTGAAGCTTTCTTT

d_call: .
clone_size: many
v_call: TRBV2
j_call: TRBJ1-2
cdr3_aa: CASSFLNSGSNYGYTF
cdr3_nt: TGTGCCAGCAGTTTCCTAAACAGTGGAAGTAACTATGGCTACACCTTC

d_call: TRBD2
clone_size: many
v_call: TRBV11-2
j_call: TRBJ2-7
cdr3_aa: CASSPGGRTSGTYEQYF
cdr3_nt: TGTGCCAGCAGCCCCGGAGGAAGGACTAGCGGGACCTACGAGCAGTACTTC

d_call: TRBD1
clone_size: once
v_call: TRBV18
j_call: TRBJ2-1
cdr3_aa: CTSSPPGGTGGSEQFF
cdr3_nt: TGTACCAGCTCACCACCCGGCGGGACAGGGGGAAGTGAGCAGTTCTTC

d_call: .
clone_size: .
v_call: TRBV27
j_call: TRBJ1-2
cdr3_aa: CASSPSTGYGNYGYTF
cdr3_nt: TGTGCCAGCAGTCCATCTACAGGGTATGGCAACTATGGCTACACCTTC

d_call: .
clone_size: .
v_call: TRBV19
j_call: TRBJ2-1
cdr3_aa: CASSNIWDEQFF
cdr3_nt: TGTGCCAGTAGCAACATCTGGGATGAGCAGTTCTTC

d_call: TRBD2
clone_size: .
v_call: TRBV19
j_call: TRBJ2-5
cdr3_aa: CASSPSGRAGKETQYF
cdr3_nt: TGTGCCAGTAGTCCCAGCGGGAGGGCCGGTAAAGAGACCCAGTACTTC

d_call: .
clone_size: .
v_call: TRBV19
j_call: TRBJ1-1
cdr3_aa: CASQSRTEAFF
cdr3_nt: TGTGCCAGCCAAAGCCGGACTGAAGCTTTCTTT

d_call: .
clone_size: .
v_call: TRBV4-1
j_call: TRBJ2-1
cdr3_aa: CASSQRQDYNEQFF
cdr3_nt: TGCGCCAGCAGCCAACGGCAGGATTACAATGAGCAGTTCTTC

d_call: .
clone_size: many
v_call: TRBV20-1
j_call: TRBJ2-3
cdr3_aa: CSEVDTQYF
cdr3_nt: TGCAGTGAGGTGGATACGCAGTATTTT

d_call: .
clone_size: .
v_call: TRBV20-1
j_call: TRBJ1-1
cdr3_aa: CSATPPAPNTEAFF
cdr3_nt: TGCAGTGCTACCCCCCCCGCCCCGAACACTGAAGCTTTCTTT

d_call: .
clone_size: many
v_call: TRBV6-1
j_call: TRBJ1-5
cdr3_aa: CASSEDGSGRMPQHF
cdr3_nt: TGTGCCAGCAGTGAAGACGGGTCAGGGAGGATGCCCCAGCATTTT

d_call: .
clone_size: .
v_call: TRBV7-9
j_call: TRBJ1-2
cdr3_aa: CASTPGRSVHGYTF
cdr3_nt: TGTGCCAGCACGCCCGGGCGGTCTGTCCATGGCTACACCTTC

d_call: .
clone_size: .
v_call: TRBV28
j_call: TRBJ2-6
cdr3_aa: CASSLWSQGVGANVLTF
cdr3_nt: TGTGCCAGCAGTTTATGGAGCCAAGGGGTTGGGGCCAACGTCCTGACTTTC

d_call: TRBD2
clone_size: few
v_call: TRBV28
j_call: TRBJ2-2
cdr3_aa: CASSSEVAGGDTGELFF
cdr3_nt: TGTGCCAGCAGTTCCGAAGTAGCGGGGGGGGACACCGGGGAGCTGTTTTTT

d_call: .
clone_size: .
v_call: TRBV28
j_call: TRBJ1-2
cdr3_aa: CASSVQGGGYGYTF
cdr3_nt: TGTGCCAGCAGTGTTCAGGGAGGCGGCTATGGCTACACCTTC

d_call: TRBD1
clone_size: .
v_call: TRBV7-2
j_call: TRBJ1-2
cdr3_aa: CASSPPGTDYGYTF
cdr3_nt: TGTGCCAGCAGCCCACCCGGGACAGACTATGGCTACACCTTC

d_call: .
clone_size: many
v_call: TRBV11-2
j_call: TRBJ2-7
cdr3_aa: CASSTGGLHYEQYF
cdr3_nt: TGTGCCAGCTCGACCGGTGGACTGCACTACGAGCAGTACTTC

d_call: TRBD1
clone_size: .
v_call: TRBV10-2
j_call: TRBJ2-1
cdr3_aa: CASSARTGSNEQFF
cdr3_nt: TGCGCCAGCAGTGCCCGGACAGGGAGCAATGAGCAGTTCTTC

d_call: .
clone_size: many
v_call: TRBV20-1
j_call: TRBJ1-2
cdr3_aa: CSAGGGSYGYTF
cdr3_nt: TGCAGTGCTGGAGGTGGCAGCTATGGCTACACCTTC

d_call: .
clone_size: few
v_call: TRBV19
j_call: TRBJ1-1
cdr3_aa: CASSIGDGILAEAFF
cdr3_nt: TGTGCCAGTAGTATAGGAGACGGAATATTAGCTGAAGCTTTCTTT

d_call: TRBD2
clone_size: .
v_call: TRBV19
j_call: TRBJ2-1
cdr3_aa: CATTDIGRSSYNEQFF
cdr3_nt: TGTGCCACCACCGACATCGGGAGGAGCTCCTACAATGAGCAGTTCTTC

d_call: .
clone_size: once
v_call: TRBV7-2
j_call: TRBJ1-4
cdr3_aa: CASSLRSAAVGEKLFF
cdr3_nt: TGTGCCAGCAGCTTGCGGAGTGCCGCCGTAGGTGAAAAACTGTTTTTT

d_call: .
clone_size: .
v_call: TRBV5-1
j_call: TRBJ1-4
cdr3_aa: CASRIGGGNEKLFF
cdr3_nt: TGCGCCAGCAGGATCGGCGGGGGCAATGAAAAACTGTTTTTT